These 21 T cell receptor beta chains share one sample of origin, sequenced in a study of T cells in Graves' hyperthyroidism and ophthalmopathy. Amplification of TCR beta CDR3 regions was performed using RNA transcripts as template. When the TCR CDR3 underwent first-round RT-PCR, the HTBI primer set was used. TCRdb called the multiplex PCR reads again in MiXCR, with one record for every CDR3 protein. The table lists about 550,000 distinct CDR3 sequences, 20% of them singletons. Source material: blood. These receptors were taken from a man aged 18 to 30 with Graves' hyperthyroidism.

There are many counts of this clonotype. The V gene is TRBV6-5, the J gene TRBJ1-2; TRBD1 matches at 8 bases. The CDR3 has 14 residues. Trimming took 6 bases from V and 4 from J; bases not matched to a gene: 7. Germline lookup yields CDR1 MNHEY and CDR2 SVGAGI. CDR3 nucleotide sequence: TGTGCCAGCAGGGCCGGGACAGGTACCTATGGCTACACCTTC. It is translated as CASRAGTGTYGYTF.

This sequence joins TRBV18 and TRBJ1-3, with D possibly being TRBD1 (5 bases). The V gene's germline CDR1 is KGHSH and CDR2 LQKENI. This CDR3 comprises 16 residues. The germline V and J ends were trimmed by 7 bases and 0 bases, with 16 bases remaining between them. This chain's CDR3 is CASLQMDGGSGNTIYF. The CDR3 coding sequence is TGTGCCAGCTTACAGATGGATGGGGGCTCTGGAAACACCATATATTTT.

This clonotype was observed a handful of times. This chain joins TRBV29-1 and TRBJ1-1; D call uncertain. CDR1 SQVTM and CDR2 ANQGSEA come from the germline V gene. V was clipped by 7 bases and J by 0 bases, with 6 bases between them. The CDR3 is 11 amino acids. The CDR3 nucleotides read TGCAGCGCCACCTTGAACACTGAAGCTTTCTTT. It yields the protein CSATLNTEAFF.

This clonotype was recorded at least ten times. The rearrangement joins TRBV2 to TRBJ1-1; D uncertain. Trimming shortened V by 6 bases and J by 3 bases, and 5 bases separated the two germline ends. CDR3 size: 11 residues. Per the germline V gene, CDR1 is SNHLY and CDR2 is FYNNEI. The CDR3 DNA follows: TGTGCCAGCAGAGCATACACTGAAGCTTTCTTT. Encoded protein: CASRAYTEAFF.

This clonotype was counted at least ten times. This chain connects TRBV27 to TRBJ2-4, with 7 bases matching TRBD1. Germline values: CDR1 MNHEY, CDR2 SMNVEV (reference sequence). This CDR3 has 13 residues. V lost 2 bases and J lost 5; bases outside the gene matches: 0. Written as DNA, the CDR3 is TGTGCCAGCAGTTTAGGGACAGAAAACATTCAGTACTTC. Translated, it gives CASSLGTENIQYF.

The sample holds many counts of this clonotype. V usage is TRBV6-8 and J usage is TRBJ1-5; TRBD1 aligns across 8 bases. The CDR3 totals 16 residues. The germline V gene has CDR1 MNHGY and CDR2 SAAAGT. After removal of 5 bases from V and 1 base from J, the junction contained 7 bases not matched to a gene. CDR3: CASSVGQGGSNQPQHF. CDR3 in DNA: TGTGCCAGCAGTGTCGGACAGGGCGGAAGCAATCAGCCCCAGCATTTT.

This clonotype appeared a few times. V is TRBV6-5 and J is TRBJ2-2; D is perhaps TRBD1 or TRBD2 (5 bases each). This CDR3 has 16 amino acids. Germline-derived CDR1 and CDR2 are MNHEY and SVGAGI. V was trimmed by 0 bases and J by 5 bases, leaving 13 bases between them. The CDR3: CASSYSGASRTGELFF. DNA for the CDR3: TGTGCCAGCAGTTACTCAGGGGCTAGCAGGACCGGGGAGCTGTTTTTT.

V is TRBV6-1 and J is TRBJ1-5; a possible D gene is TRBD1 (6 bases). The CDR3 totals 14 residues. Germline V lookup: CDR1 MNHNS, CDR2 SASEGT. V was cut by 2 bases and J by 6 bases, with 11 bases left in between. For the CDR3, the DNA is TGTGCCAGCAGTGAAATCACAGGGCTTCAGCCCCAGCATTTT. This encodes CASSEITGLQPQHF.

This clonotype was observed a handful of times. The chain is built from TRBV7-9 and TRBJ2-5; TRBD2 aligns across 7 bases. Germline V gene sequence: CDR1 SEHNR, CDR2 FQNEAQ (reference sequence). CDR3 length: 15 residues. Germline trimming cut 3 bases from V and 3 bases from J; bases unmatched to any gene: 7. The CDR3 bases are TGTGCCAGCAGCTTCGCCTCCGGGACTAAAGAGACCCAGTACTTC. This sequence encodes CASSFASGTKETQYF.

DNA of the CDR3: TGCGCCAGCAGCTTGGACTGGTTGGGTATTCAGCCCCAGCATTTT. It translates to CASSLDWLGIQPQHF. The gene calls are TRBV5-1 and TRBJ1-5; D gene uncertain. The CDR3 totals 15 residues. V was clipped by 0 bases and J by 6 bases, with 13 bases between them. CDR1 and CDR2 from the germline V gene are SGHRS and YFSETQ. The complete variable domain, with remaining parts taken from reference TRBV5-1 and TRBJ1-5, reads KAGVTQTPRYLIKTRGQQVTLSCSPISGHRSVSWYQQTPGQGLQFLFEYFSETQRNKGNFPGRFSGRQFSNSRSEMNVSTLELGDSALYLCASSLDWLGIQPQHFGDGTRLSIL.

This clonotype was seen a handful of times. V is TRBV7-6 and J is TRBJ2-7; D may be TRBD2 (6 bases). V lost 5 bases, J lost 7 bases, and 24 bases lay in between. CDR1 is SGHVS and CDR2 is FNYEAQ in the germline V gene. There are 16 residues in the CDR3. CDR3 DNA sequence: TGTGCCAGCAGCCCTAACCCCTGGGGGACTGTGGGGGAGCAGTACTTC. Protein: CASSPNPWGTVGEQYF. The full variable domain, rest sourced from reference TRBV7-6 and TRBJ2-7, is GAGVSQSPRYKVTKRGQDVALRCDPISGHVSLYWYRQALGQGPEFLTYFNYEAQQDKSGLPNDRFSAERPEGSISTLTIQRTEQRDSAMYRCASSPNPWGTVGEQYFGPGTRLTVT.

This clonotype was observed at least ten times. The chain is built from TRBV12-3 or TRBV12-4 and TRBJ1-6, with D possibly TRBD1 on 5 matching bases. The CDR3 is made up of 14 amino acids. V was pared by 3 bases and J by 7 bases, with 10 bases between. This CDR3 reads CASSFTEGNSPLHF. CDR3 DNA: TGTGCCAGCAGTTTTACGGAGGGGAATTCACCCCTCCACTTT.

CDR3 nucleotide sequence: TGCAGTGCTAGCCCCAGCAACTCTGGAAACACCATATATTTT. Its translation: CSASPSNSGNTIYF. V usage is TRBV20-1 and J usage is TRBJ1-3; no firm D call. Trimming left V 3 bases short and J 0 bases short, with 9 bases between. The CDR3 has 14 amino acids. CDR1 and CDR2 (germline): DFQATT, SNEGSKA (reference sequence).

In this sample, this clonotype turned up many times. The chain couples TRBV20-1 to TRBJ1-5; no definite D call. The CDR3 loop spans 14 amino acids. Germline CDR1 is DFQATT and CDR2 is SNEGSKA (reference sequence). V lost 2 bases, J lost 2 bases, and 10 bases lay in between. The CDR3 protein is CSARRAAGNQPQHF. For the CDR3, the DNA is TGCAGTGCTAGACGGGCTGCCGGCAATCAGCCCCAGCATTTT.

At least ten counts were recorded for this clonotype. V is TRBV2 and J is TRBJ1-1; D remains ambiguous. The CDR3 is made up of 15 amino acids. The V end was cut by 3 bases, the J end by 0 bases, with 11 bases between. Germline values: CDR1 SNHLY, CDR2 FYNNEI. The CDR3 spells CASSDHRSLNTEAFF. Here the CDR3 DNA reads TGTGCCAGCAGTGACCACAGAAGCCTGAACACTGAAGCTTTCTTT.

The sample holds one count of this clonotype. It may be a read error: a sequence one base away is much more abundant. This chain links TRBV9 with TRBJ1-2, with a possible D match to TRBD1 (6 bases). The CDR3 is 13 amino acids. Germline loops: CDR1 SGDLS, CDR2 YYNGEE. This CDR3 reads CASSVFQGNGYSF. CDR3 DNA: TGTGCCAGCAGCGTCTTCCAGGGGAATGGCTACAGCTTC.

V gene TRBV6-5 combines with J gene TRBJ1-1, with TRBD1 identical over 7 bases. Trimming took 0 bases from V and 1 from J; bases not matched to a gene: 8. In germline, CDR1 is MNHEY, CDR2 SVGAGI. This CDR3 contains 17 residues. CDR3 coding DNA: TGTGCCAGCAGTTACTCGCCCCCGGACAGGTCGAACACTGAAGCTTTCTTT. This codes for CASSYSPPDRSNTEAFF.

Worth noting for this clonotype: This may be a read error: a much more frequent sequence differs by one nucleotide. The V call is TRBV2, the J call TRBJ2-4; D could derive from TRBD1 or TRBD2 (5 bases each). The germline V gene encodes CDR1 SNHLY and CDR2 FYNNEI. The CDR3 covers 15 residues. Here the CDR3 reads CASSDQGLAKNIKYF. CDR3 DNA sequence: TGTGCCAGCAGTGACCAGGGTCTAGCCAAAAACATTAAGTACTTC.

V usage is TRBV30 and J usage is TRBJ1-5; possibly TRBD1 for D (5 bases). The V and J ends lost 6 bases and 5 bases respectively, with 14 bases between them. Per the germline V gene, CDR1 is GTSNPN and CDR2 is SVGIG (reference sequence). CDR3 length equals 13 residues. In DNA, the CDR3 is TGTGCCTGCGGGGCCTTCGTTGATCAGCCCCAGCATTTT. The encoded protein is CACGAFVDQPQHF.

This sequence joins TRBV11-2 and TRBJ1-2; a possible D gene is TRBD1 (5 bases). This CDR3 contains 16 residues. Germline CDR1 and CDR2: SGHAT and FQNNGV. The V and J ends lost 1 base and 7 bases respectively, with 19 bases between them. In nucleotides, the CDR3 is TGTGCCAGCAGCTTAGTTTTGGCGGCGGGGCAACTTGGCTACACCTTC. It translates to CASSLVLAAGQLGYTF.

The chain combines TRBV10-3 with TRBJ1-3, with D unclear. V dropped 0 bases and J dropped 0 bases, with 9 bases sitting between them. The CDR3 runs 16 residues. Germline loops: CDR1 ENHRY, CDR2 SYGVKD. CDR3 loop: CAISESAGPSGNTIYF. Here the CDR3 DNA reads TGTGCCATCAGTGAGTCGGCAGGTCCCTCTGGAAACACCATATATTTT.